The 8 T cell receptor beta chains given below trace back to one sample, sequenced in a study of Graves' ophthalmopathy and Graves' hyperthyroidism. Amplification targeted the TCR beta CDR3 regions, with RNA transcripts as the source material. An initial RT-PCR round employing HTBI primers preceded a second-round multiplex PCR. From the multiplex PCR reads, TCRdb called clonotypes with MiXCR, one entry per CDR3 protein. The repertoire holds 900,000 to 1,200,000 distinct CDR3 sequences, with 35% to 40% as singletons. Specimen: peripheral blood or thyroid tissue (not recorded which). The origin of the receptors is an adult man with Graves' hyperthyroidism.

The genes are TRBV4-2 and TRBJ2-1, with unresolved D. Germline values: CDR1 LGHNA, CDR2 YNFKEQ. The CDR3 is made up of 14 amino acids. The V end lost 0 bases, the J end lost 5 bases, and 8 bases lay between the germline ends. CDR3: CASSQDPSNNEQFF. The CDR3 nucleotides read TGTGCCAGCAGCCAAGATCCGTCCAACAATGAGCAGTTCTTC.

The chain uses TRBV4-1 and TRBJ2-7; 7 bases line up with TRBD2. Trimming at V came to 7 bases and at J to 6 bases, leaving 3 bases not matched to a gene. The CDR3 spans 11 residues. The V gene's germline CDR1 is MGHRA and CDR2 YSYEKL. CDR3 in amino acids: CASTAGVEQYF. DNA of the CDR3: TGCGCCAGCACCGCGGGGGTCGAGCAGTACTTC.

The chain recombines TRBV7-7 with TRBJ2-5, with D possibly TRBD2 on 6 matching bases. The ends were cut back, 0 bases at V and 5 bases at J, with 13 bases in the middle. Germline CDR1 SSHAT, CDR2 FNYEAQ (reference sequence). This CDR3 region has 15 residues. The CDR3 loop reads CASSLALGGDETQYF. As DNA, the CDR3 is TGTGCCAGCAGCTTAGCGCTAGGAGGGGACGAGACCCAGTACTTC. Looking up the rest from reference TRBV7-7 and TRBJ2-5 gives the full variable domain: GAGVSQSPRYKVTKRGQDVTLRCDPISSHATLYWYQQALGQGPEFLTYFNYEAQPDKSGLPSDRFSAERPEGSISTLTIQRTEQRDSAMYRCASSLALGGDETQYFGPGTRLLVL.

In its sample, this clonotype was seen many times. V usage is TRBV7-9 and J usage is TRBJ2-7, with TRBD1 matching over 9 bases. Losses at the gene ends were 5 bases for V and 5 bases for J; bases not matched to a gene: 7. The germline CDR1 and CDR2 sequences are SEHNR and FQNEAQ (reference sequence). The CDR3 covers 14 residues. The CDR3 DNA reads TGTGCCAGCAGCCAAGGGACAGGGACCCACGAGCAGTACTTC. It translates to CASSQGTGTHEQYF. Full variable domain (rest looked up from reference TRBV7-9 and TRBJ2-7): DTGVSQNPRHKITKRGQNVTFRCDPISEHNRLYWYRQTLGQGPEFLTYFQNEAQLEKSRLLSDRFSAERPKGSFSTLEIQRTEQGDSAMYLCASSQGTGTHEQYFGPGTRLTVT.

This clonotype showed up many times. The J gene is TRBJ2-7, the V gene TRBV11-2; D may match TRBD1 or TRBD2 (5 bases each). This CDR3 comprises 14 residues. CDR1 and CDR2 (germline): SGHAT, FQNNGV. V was trimmed by 1 base and J by 7 bases, leaving 14 bases between them. The CDR3 is CASSLGRERREQYF. In nucleotides, the CDR3 is TGTGCCAGCAGCTTAGGCAGGGAGAGGAGGGAGCAGTACTTC.

The CDR3 bases are TGTGCCACCCGTGTGGGGCGAGAGACCCAGTACTTC. Translating it yields CATRVGRETQYF. J is TRBJ2-7 and V is TRBV24-1, with D possibly matching TRBD1 (5 bases). TRBJ2-5 explains the end of the DNA better; the J call may be wrong. Per the germline V gene, CDR1 is KGHDR and CDR2 is SFDVKD. CDR3 length equals 12 residues.

This clonotype was detected many times. The chain employs TRBV14 and TRBJ1-1; the D is unclear. The CDR3 runs to 14 residues. V lost 3 bases to trimming and J lost 1 base, with 9 bases between them. The germline gives CDR1 SGHDN, CDR2 FVKESK. CDR3 DNA sequence: TGTGCCAGCAGCCAGAGGGTGTCGAACACTGAAGCTTTCTTT. Its protein product is CASSQRVSNTEAFF. The full variable domain, with the rest looked up from reference TRBV14 and TRBJ1-1, is EAGVTQFPSHSVIEKGQTVTLRCDPISGHDNLYWYRRVMGKEIKFLLHFVKESKQDESGMPNNRFLAERTGGTYSTLKVQPAELEDSGVYFCASSQRVSNTEAFFGQGTRLTVV.

The sample holds a few counts of this clonotype. The rearrangement links TRBV7-8 to TRBJ2-2; 9 bases are shared with TRBD2. Germline lookup yields CDR1 SGHVS and CDR2 FQNEAQ. Germline trimming cut 0 bases from V and 0 bases from J; bases unmatched to any gene: 14. This CDR3 spans 21 amino acids. The DNA of the CDR3 is TGTGCCAGCAGCTTAGCGCTTCTTGGCGGGAGGGGTAGAACGAACACCGGGGAGCTGTTTTTT. It encodes CASSLALLGGRGRTNTGELFF.